This T cell receptor beta chain was identified in a study of cytomegalovirus exposure and HLA in healthy donors. The study, taken as a whole, reports: Reports showed the classifier diagnosing cytomegalovirus status with high specificity and sensitivity.

The V gene lost 3 bases and the J gene lost 6 bases, with 19 bases spanning the gap. The CDR3 sequence is 15 residues long. In germline, CDR1 is SGHDT, CDR2 YYEEEE. Remarks on this clone: Its antigen is not known.

13 Jbeta primers and 60 Vbeta primers were used for the PCR. The protocol was immunoSEQ multiplex PCR, while the TCRdb copy is restricted to in-frame clones and leaves out a portion. This sample has around 170,000 clones; around four fifths occur once, and the top ten carry over 1.1%. The source is a male donor in good health and CMV-seronegative. Source material: PBMCs. This chain links TRBV5-6 with TRBJ2-7; weak D call: TRBD2 (6 bases). CDR3 in DNA: TGTGCCAGCAGCTCACCGGGACTGGGCTGGGGCGAGCAGTACTTC. Translation: CASSSPGLGWGEQYF. The whole variable domain, filled in from reference TRBV5-6 and TRBJ2-7, reads DAGVTQSPTHLIKTRGQQVTLRCSPKSGHDTVSWYQQALGQGPQFIFQYYEEEERQRGNFPDRFSGHQFPNYSSELNVNALLLGDSALYLCASSSPGLGWGEQYFGPGTRLTVT.